This TCR beta chain was recorded in a study of OX40 agonist ivuxolimab in advanced cancers. Looking at the study overall: Partial responses were observed in three patients, of whom one had hepatocellular carcinoma and two had cutaneous melanoma.

This clone was recorded a few times. Antigen: not known. Study-wide results and limits: At doses 0.1 to 3.0 mg/kg, CD4+ and CD8+ clones expanded. Among the lowest peripheral clonal expansion occurred in 0.1-3.0 mg/kg partial responders.

Peripheral blood came from all dose cohorts at three timepoints. Clones were sequenced by immunoSEQ multiplex PCR, and TCRdb holds only the in-frame ones, with some missing. The repertoire holds tens of thousands of clones, with 89% as singletons. Germline loops: CDR1 MNHEY, CDR2 SVGAGI. The CDR3 extends over 12 amino acids. With 7 bases removed from V and 10 bases from J, the gap between germline ends came to 16 bases. The chain recombines TRBV6-5 with TRBJ1-2; no clear D gene. The TCR originated in an adult with an advanced solid tumor such as melanoma, head and neck, liver or kidney cancer. The source was CD4+ or CD8+ T cells sorted from blood, collected in a trial of the OX40 agonist ivuxolimab. CDR3 amino acids: CASTNGGFDYTF. As DNA, the CDR3 is TGTGCCAGCACCAACGGAGGGTTTGACTACACCTTC.